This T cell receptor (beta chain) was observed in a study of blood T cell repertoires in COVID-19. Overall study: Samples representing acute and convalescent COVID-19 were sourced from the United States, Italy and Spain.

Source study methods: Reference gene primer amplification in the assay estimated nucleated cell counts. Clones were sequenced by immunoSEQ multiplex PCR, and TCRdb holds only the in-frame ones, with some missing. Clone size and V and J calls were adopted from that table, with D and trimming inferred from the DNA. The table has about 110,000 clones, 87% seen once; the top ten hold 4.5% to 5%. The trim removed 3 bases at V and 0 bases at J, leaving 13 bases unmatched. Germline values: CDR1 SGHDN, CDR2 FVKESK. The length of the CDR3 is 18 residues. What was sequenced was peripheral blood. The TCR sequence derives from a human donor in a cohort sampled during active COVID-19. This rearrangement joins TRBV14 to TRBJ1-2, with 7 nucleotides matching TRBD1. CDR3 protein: CASSHTAGTERSNYGYTF. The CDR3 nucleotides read TGTGCCAGCAGCCACACCGCGGGGACAGAGAGATCTAACTATGGCTACACCTTC.